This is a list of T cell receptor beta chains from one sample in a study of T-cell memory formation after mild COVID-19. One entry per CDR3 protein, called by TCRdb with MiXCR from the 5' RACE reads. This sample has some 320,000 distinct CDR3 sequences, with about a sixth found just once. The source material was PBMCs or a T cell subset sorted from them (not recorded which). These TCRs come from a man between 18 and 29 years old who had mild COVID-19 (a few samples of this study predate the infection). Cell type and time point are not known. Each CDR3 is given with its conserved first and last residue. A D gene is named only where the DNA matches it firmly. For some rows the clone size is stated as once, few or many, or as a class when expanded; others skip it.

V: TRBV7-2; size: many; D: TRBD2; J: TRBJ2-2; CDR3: CASSFSGGAGTGELFF; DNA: TGTGCCAGCAGCTTTAGCGGGGGGGCCGGCACCGGGGAGCTGTTTTTT
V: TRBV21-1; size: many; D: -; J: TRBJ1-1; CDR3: CASSKGGTEAFF; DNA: TGTGCCAGCAGCAAAGGGGGCACTGAAGCTTTCTTT
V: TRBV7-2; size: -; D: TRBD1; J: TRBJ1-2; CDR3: CASSVQGQGYTF; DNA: TGTGCCAGCAGCGTACAGGGGCAAGGCTACACCTTC
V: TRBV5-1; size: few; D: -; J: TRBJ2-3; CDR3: CASSLGLGGGASSTDTQYF; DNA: TGCGCCAGCAGCCTCGGCCTCGGTGGGGGGGCTTCAAGCACAGATACGCAGTATTTT
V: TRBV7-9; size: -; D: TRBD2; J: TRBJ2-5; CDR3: CASSLRTGGETQYF; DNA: TGTGCCAGCAGCTTGAGAACGGGGGGAGAGACCCAGTACTTC
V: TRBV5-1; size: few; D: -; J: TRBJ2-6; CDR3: CASSPGPKGANVLTF; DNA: TGCGCCAGCAGCCCAGGGCCGAAAGGGGCCAACGTCCTGACTTTC
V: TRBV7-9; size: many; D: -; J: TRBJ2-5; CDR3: CASSFVGAEEKTQYF; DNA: TGTGCCAGCAGCTTTGTGGGGGCCGAGGAAAAGACCCAGTACTTC
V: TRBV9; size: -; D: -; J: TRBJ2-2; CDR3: CASSDRAKVNTGELFF; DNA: TGTGCCAGCAGCGATAGGGCGAAGGTGAACACCGGGGAGCTGTTTTTT
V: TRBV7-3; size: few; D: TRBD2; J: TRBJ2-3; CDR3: CASSLRLAGRDTQYF; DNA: TGTGCCAGCAGCTTAAGACTAGCGGGCCGAGATACGCAGTATTTT
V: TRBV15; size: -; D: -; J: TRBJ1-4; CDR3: CATSRAGWGNEKLFF; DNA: TGTGCCACCAGCAGAGCGGGGTGGGGTAATGAAAAACTGTTTTTT
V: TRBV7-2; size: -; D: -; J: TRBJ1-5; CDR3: CASSPGGRSQPQHF; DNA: TGTGCCAGCAGCCCCGGAGGGAGGAGTCAGCCCCAGCATTTT
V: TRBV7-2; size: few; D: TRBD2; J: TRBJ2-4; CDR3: CASSLEIAGGQNIQYF; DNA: TGTGCCAGCAGCTTAGAGATAGCGGGGGGCCAAAACATTCAGTACTTC
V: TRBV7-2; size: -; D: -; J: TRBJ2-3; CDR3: CASSLDLRDTQYF; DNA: TGTGCCAGCAGCTTAGATCTGCGGGATACGCAGTATTTT
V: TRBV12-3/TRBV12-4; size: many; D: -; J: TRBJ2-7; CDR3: CASSPRLNSYEQYF; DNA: TGTGCCAGCAGCCCCCGACTAAACTCCTACGAGCAGTACTTC
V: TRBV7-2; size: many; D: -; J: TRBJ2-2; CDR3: CASSSTRQAGELFF; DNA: TGTGCCAGCAGCTCAACAAGACAGGCCGGGGAGCTGTTTTTT
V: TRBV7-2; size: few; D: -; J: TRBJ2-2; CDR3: CASSLVVGELFF; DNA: TGTGCCAGCAGCTTAGTGGTCGGGGAGCTGTTTTTT
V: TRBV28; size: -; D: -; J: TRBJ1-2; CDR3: CASSFQRGGYTF; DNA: TGTGCCAGCAGTTTCCAAAGGGGAGGCTACACCTTC
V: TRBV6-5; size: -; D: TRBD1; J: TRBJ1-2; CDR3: CASSRDRMGYGYTF; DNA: TGTGCCAGCAGCCGGGACAGGATGGGCTATGGCTACACCTTC
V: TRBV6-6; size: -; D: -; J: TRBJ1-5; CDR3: CASSAPGGGQPQHF; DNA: TGTGCCAGCAGCGCCCCCGGGGGTGGACAGCCCCAGCATTTT
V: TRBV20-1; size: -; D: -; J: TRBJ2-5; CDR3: CSARGTEEETQYF; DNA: TGCAGTGCTAGAGGGACGGAGGAAGAGACCCAGTACTTC
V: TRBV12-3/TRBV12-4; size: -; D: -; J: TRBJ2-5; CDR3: CASSLMAFQETQYF; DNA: TGTGCCAGCAGTTTAATGGCTTTCCAAGAGACCCAGTACTTC
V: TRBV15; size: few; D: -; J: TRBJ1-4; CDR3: CATSAPGREEEKLFF; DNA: TGTGCCACCAGCGCCCCAGGGAGGGAAGAAGAAAAACTGTTTTTT
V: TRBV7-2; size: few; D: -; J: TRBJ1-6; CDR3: CASSLVSNSPLHF; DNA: TGTGCCAGCAGCTTAGTCAGTAATTCACCCCTCCACTTT
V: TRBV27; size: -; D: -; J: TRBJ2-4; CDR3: CASSPGPSAKNIQYF; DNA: TGTGCCAGCAGTCCCGGGCCATCAGCCAAAAACATTCAGTACTTC
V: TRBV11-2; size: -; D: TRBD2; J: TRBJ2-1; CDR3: CASSLDRDASGHEQFF; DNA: TGTGCCAGCAGCTTAGATCGGGATGCTAGCGGTCATGAGCAGTTCTTC
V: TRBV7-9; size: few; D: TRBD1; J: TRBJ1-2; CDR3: CASSPTGENYGYTF; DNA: TGTGCCAGCAGCCCAACAGGGGAGAACTATGGCTACACCTTC
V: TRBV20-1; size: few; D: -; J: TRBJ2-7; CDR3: CSASKVFSYEQYF; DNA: TGCAGTGCTAGCAAGGTGTTCTCCTACGAGCAGTACTTC
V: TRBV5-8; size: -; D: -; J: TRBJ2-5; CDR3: CASSGITSNQETQYF; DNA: TGTGCCAGCAGCGGGATTACTAGTAACCAAGAGACCCAGTACTTC
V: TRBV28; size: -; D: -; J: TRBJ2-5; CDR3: CASSITLSKGETQYF; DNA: TGTGCCAGCAGTATAACGTTGTCGAAAGGAGAGACCCAGTACTTC